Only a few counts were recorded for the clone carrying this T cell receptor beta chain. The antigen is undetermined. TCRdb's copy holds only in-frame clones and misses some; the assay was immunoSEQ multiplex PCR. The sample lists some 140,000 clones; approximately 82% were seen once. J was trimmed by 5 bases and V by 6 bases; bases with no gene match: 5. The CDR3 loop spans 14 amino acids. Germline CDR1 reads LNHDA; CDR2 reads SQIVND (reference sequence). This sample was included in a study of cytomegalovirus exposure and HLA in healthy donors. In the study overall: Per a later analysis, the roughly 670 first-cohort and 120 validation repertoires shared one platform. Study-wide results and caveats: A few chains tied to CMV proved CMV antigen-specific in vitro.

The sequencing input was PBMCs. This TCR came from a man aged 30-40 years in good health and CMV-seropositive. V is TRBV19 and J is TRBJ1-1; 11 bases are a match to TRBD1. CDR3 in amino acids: CASRGQGDGTEAFF. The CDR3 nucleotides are TGTGCCAGTAGGGGACAGGGGGACGGGACTGAAGCTTTCTTT.